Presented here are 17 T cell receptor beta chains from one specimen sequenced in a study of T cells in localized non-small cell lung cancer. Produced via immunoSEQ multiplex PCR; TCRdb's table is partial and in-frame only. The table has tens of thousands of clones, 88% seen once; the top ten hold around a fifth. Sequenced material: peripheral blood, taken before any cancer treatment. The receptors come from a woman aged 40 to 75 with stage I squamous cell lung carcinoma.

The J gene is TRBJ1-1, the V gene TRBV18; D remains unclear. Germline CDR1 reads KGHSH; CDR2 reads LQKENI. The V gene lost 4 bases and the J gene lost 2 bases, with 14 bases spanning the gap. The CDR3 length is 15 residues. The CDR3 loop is CASSRLGTANTEAFF. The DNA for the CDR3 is TGTGCCAGCTCACGTCTCGGAACAGCAAACACTGAAGCTTTCTTT. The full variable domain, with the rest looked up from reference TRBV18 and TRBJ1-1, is NAGVMQNPRHLVRRRGQEARLRCSPMKGHSHVYWYRQLPEEGLKFMVYLQKENIIDESGMPKERFSAEFPKEGPSILRIQQVVRGDSAAYFCASSRLGTANTEAFFGQGTRLTVV.

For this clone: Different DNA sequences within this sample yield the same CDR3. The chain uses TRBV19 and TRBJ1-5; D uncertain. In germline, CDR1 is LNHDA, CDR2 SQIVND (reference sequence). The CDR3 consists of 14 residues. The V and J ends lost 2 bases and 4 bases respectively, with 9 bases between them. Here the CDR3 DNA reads TGTGCCAGTAGTATAACTGGACCTAATCAGCCCCAGCATTTT. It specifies CASSITGPNQPQHF. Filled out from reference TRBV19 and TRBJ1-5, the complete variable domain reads DGGITQSPKYLFRKEGQNVTLSCEQNLNHDAMYWYRQDPGQGLRLIYYSQIVNDFQKGDIAEGYSVSREKKESFPLTVTSAQKNPTAFYLCASSITGPNQPQHFGDGTRLSIL.

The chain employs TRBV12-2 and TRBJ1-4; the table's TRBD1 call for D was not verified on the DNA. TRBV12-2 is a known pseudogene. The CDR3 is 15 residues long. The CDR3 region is CASRLRGPANEKLFF. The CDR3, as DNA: TGTGCAAGTCGCTTAAGGGGTCCGGCTAATGAAAAACTGTTTTTT.

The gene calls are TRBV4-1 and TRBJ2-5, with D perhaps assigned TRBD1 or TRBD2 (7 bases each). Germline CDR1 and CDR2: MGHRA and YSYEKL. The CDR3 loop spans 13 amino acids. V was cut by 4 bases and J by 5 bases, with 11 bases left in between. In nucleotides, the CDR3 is TGCGCCAGCAGCCGACAGGGAGGGGAGACCCAGTACTTC. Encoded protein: CASSRQGGETQYF.

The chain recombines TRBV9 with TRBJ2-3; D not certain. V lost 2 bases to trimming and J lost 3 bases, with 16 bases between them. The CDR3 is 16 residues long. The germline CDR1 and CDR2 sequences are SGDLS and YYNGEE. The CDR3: CASSVTDLYETDTQYF. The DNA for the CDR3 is TGTGCCAGCAGCGTTACCGACTTGTACGAAACAGATACGCAGTATTTT.

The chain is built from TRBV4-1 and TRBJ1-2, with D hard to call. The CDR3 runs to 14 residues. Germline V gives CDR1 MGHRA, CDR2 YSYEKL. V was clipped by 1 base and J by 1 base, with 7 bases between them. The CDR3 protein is CASSQGTVNYGYTF. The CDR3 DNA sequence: TGCGCCAGCAGCCAAGGAACAGTTAACTATGGCTACACCTTC.

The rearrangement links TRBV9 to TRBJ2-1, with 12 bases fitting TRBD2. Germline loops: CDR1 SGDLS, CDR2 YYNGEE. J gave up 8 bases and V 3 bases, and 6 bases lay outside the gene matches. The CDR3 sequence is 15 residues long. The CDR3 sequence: CASSASGGAVYEQFF. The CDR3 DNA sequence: TGTGCCAGCAGCGCTAGCGGGGGGGCCGTCTATGAGCAGTTCTTC.

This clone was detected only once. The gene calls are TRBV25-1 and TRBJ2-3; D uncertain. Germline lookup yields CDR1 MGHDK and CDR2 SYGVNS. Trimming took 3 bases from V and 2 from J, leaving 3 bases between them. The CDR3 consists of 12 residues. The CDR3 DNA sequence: TGTGCCAGCAGTGAGAACACAGATACGCAGTATTTT. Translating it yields CASSENTDTQYF.

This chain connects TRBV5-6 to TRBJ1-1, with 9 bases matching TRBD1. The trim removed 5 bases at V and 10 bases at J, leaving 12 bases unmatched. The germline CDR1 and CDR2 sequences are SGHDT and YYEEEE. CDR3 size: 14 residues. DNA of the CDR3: TGTGCCAGCAGTTTCCGGGACAGGGTCGGAGGAGCTTTCTTT. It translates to CASSFRDRVGGAFF.

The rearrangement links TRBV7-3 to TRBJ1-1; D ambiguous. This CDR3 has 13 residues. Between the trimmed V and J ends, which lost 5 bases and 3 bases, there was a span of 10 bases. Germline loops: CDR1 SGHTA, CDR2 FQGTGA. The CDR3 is CASSASQDTEAFF. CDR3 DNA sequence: TGTGCCAGCAGCGCTTCCCAGGACACTGAAGCTTTCTTT.

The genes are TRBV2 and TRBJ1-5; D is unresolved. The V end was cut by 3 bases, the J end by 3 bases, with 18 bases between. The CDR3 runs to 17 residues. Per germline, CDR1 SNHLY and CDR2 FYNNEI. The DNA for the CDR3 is TGTGCCAGCAGTGATGAGCCGGCATTTTCCCCCAATCAGCCCCAGCATTTT. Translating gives CASSDEPAFSPNQPQHF. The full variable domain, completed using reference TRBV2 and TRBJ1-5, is EPEVTQTPSHQVTQMGQEVILRCVPISNHLYFYWYRQILGQKVEFLVSFYNNEISEKSEIFDDQFSVERPDGSNFTLKIRSTKLEDSAMYFCASSDEPAFSPNQPQHFGDGTRLSIL.

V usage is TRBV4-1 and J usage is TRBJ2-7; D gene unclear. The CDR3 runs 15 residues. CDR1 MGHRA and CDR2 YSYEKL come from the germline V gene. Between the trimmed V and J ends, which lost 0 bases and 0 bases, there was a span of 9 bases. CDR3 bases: TGCGCCAGCAGCCAAGACCATTCGAGCTCCTACGAGCAGTACTTC. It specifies CASSQDHSSSYEQYF.

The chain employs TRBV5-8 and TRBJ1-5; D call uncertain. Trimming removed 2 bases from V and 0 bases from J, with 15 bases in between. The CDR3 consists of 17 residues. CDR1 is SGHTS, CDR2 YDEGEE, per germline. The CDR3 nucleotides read TGTGCCAGCAGCTTACTTCCGGATCAGCTTAGCAATCAGCCCCAGCATTTT. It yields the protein CASSLLPDQLSNQPQHF.

CDR3 sequence: CASSGGGGAQEKLFF. Written as DNA, the CDR3 is TGTGCCAGCAGTGGGGGAGGGGGGGCGCAGGAAAAACTGTTTTTT. The V gene is TRBV6-1, the J gene TRBJ1-4; D may be TRBD1 (6 bases). The V end lost 4 bases, the J end lost 8 bases, and 17 bases lay between the germline ends. CDR1 and CDR2 from the germline V gene are MNHNS and SASEGT. This CDR3 is built from 15 residues.

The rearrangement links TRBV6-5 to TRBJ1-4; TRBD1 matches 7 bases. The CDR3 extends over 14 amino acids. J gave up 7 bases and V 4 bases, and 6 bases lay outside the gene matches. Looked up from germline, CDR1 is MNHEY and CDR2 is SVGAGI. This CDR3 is CASSSGGGSEKLFF. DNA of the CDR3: TGTGCCAGCAGTTCAGGGGGGGGGAGTGAAAAACTGTTTTTT.

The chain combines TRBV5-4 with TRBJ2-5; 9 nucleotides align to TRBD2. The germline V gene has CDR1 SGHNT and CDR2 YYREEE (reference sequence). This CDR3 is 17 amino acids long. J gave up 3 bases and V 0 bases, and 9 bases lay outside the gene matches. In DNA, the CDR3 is TGTGCCAGCAGCTTGGTCGCGGGGGGGACTCCCGAAGAGACCCAGTACTTC. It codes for CASSLVAGGTPEETQYF.

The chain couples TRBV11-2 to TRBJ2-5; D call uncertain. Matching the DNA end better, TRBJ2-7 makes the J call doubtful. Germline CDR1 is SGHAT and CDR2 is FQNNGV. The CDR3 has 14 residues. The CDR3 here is CASSLGVELYEQYF. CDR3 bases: TGTGCCAGCAGCTTAGGGGTCGAGCTCTACGAGCAGTACTTC.